This is a list of T cell receptor beta chains from one sample in a study of shared clonotypes between healthy human individuals. Profiling relied on immunoSEQ multiplex PCR, and the TCRdb table lists in-frame clones only, not all of them. Among roughly 2.2 million clones listed, approximately 95% were seen once. Material: naive CD4+ T cells from PBMCs. These TCRs come from a man younger than 35 in good health. Some clones in this sample may be carry-over from other donors' samples. Both conserved end residues are part of each CDR3. D genes are given only for firm matches. Only part of the rows carry a size: once, few, many, or a class if the clone is expanded.

d_call	v_call	j_call	clone_size	cdr3_aa	cdr3_nt
NA	TRBV19	TRBJ1-2	NA	CASSIIQSPYGYTF	TGTGCCAGTAGTATCATTCAGAGTCCGTATGGCTACACCTTC
NA	TRBV6-5	TRBJ1-2	NA	CASSYFRQDTYGYTF	TGTGCCAGCAGTTATTTCCGACAGGACACCTATGGCTACACCTTC
NA	TRBV27	TRBJ2-7	NA	CASSARATYTYEQYF	TGTGCCAGCAGTGCTAGGGCGACTTATACCTACGAGCAGTACTTC
NA	TRBV9	TRBJ1-4	NA	CASSVTVGLNEKLFF	TGTGCCAGCAGCGTAACCGTTGGTCTTAATGAAAAACTGTTTTTT
NA	TRBV5-1	TRBJ1-5	NA	CASSLGSRAGPQHF	TGCGCCAGCAGCTTGGGTAGTAGGGCCGGGCCCCAGCATTTT
TRBD1	TRBV19	TRBJ1-5	NA	CASSMRSTAGGEAQPQHF	TGTGCCAGTAGTATGAGGTCAACGGCAGGGGGAGAGGCACAGCCCCAGCATTTT
TRBD2	TRBV28	TRBJ2-3	NA	CASSLGLAGHTDTQYF	TGTGCCAGCAGCCTCGGACTAGCGGGACACACAGATACGCAGTATTTT
TRBD1	TRBV27	TRBJ1-1	NA	CASSFYRDRGGEAFF	TGTGCCAGCAGTTTTTACCGGGACAGGGGGGGAGAAGCTTTCTTT
NA	TRBV9	TRBJ2-3	NA	CASSVQQGLSTDTQYF	TGTGCCAGCAGCGTCCAACAGGGACTTAGCACAGATACGCAGTATTTT
NA	TRBV15	TRBJ1-1	few	CATSPRRGHTEAFF	TGTGCCACCAGTCCCCGGCGGGGACACACTGAAGCTTTCTTT
TRBD2	TRBV6-6	TRBJ2-2	NA	CASRGGRASGELFF	TGTGCCAGCCGCGGCGGGAGGGCCTCCGGGGAGCTGTTTTTT
NA	TRBV29-1	TRBJ2-1	NA	CSVEGRGLYNEQFF	TGCAGCGTTGAGGGGAGGGGGCTATACAATGAGCAGTTCTTC
TRBD2	TRBV28	TRBJ2-1	NA	CASSRLAGGPRANEQFF	TGTGCCAGCAGCCGACTAGCGGGAGGGCCACGTGCGAATGAGCAGTTCTTC
NA	TRBV5-1	TRBJ1-1	NA	CASSFSGHSNEAFF	TGCGCCAGCAGCTTCTCGGGACACTCAAATGAAGCTTTCTTT
NA	TRBV7-2	TRBJ1-1	NA	CASSLLPRGTEAFF	TGTGCCAGCAGCTTGCTACCGCGGGGGACTGAAGCTTTCTTT
NA	TRBV28	TRBJ1-3	once	CASSRLRVNTIYF	TGTGCCAGCAGCCGCCTCCGCGTCAACACCATATATTTT
TRBD1	TRBV5-6	TRBJ2-2	NA	CASSLFKGAPNTGELFF	TGTGCCAGCAGCTTATTTAAGGGGGCCCCGAACACCGGGGAGCTGTTTTTT
TRBD1	TRBV5-1	TRBJ1-2	NA	CASSPRSDRAVGYTF	TGCGCCAGCAGCCCGCGATCGGACAGGGCGGTTGGCTACACCTTC
NA	TRBV18	TRBJ1-5	NA	CASSNGVLDQPQHF	TGTGCCAGCTCAAACGGAGTATTGGATCAGCCCCAGCATTTT
TRBD1	TRBV2	TRBJ1-1	few	CASSGDRGLRTEAFF	TGTGCCAGCAGTGGGGACAGGGGGCTAAGAACTGAAGCTTTCTTT
TRBD1	TRBV7-9	TRBJ1-1	NA	CASSLRGGGGYTEAFF	TGTGCCAGCAGCTTACGAGGAGGGGGCGGATACACTGAAGCTTTCTTT
TRBD2	TRBV19	TRBJ2-3	once	CASSSRLAGGLDTQYF	TGTGCCAGTAGTTCCCGACTAGCGGGAGGGCTGGATACGCAGTATTTT
NA	TRBV7-2	TRBJ1-1	NA	CASSQAQMNTEAFF	TGTGCCAGCAGCCAAGCGCAGATGAACACTGAAGCTTTCTTT
NA	TRBV21-1	TRBJ1-2	NA	CASHNPGRWIYGYTF	TGTGCCAGTCACAATCCGGGACGCTGGATCTATGGCTACACCTTC
NA	TRBV4-1	TRBJ1-2	NA	CASSQDFRGAYGYTF	TGCGCCAGCAGCCAAGATTTTAGGGGAGCCTATGGCTACACCTTC
TRBD2	TRBV10-1	TRBJ2-7	NA	CASSESASGWQYF	TGCGCCAGCAGTGAGTCGGCTAGCGGGTGGCAGTACTTC
NA	TRBV19	TRBJ2-5	NA	CASSIAGTRETQYF	TGTGCCAGTAGTATCGCAGGGACCAGGGAGACCCAGTACTTC
NA	TRBV9	TRBJ2-5	NA	CASSGLAQETQYF	TGTGCCAGCAGCGGGCTCGCCCAAGAGACCCAGTACTTC
TRBD1	TRBV9	TRBJ1-2	NA	CASSVGGRGRGSYGYTF	TGTGCCAGCAGCGTAGGAGGCAGGGGGCGAGGCTCCTATGGCTACACCTTC
NA	TRBV19	TRBJ2-2	NA	CASSRDADTGELFF	TGTGCCAGTAGTAGGGACGCCGACACCGGGGAGCTGTTTTTT
TRBD2	TRBV6-4	TRBJ2-1	NA	CASSQRLAGYNEQFF	TGTGCCAGCAGTCAGAGACTAGCGGGATACAATGAGCAGTTCTTC
NA	TRBV19	TRBJ1-1	NA	CASSIMGSNTEAFF	TGTGCCAGTAGTATAATGGGGTCGAACACTGAAGCTTTCTTT
NA	TRBV2	TRBJ1-2	NA	CASSTGGSVGYTF	TGTGCCAGCAGTACGGGGGGCTCGGTTGGCTACACCTTC
NA	TRBV9	TRBJ2-3	NA	CASSSPLGLTFTDTQYF	TGTGCCAGCAGCTCCCCTCTGGGACTTACCTTCACAGATACGCAGTATTTT
NA	TRBV7-8	TRBJ2-3	once	CASSQAPTDTQYF	TGTGCCAGCAGCCAAGCCCCCACAGATACGCAGTATTTT
TRBD2	TRBV5-4	TRBJ2-2	NA	CASSPRTSGRSAGELFF	TGTGCCAGCAGCCCCCGGACTAGCGGGAGATCAGCCGGGGAGCTGTTTTTT
NA	TRBV18	TRBJ1-1	NA	CASSPLVSGISTEAFF	TGTGCCAGCTCCCCTTTGGTGTCAGGGATAAGCACTGAAGCTTTCTTT
NA	TRBV6-5	TRBJ2-4	NA	CASTRGRGAKNIQYF	TGTGCCAGCACCCGGGGTAGGGGGGCCAAAAACATTCAGTACTTC
NA	TRBV5-5	TRBJ2-5	NA	CASIRGGDETQYF	TGTGCCAGCATCCGTGGAGGGGACGAGACCCAGTACTTC
NA	TRBV5-1	TRBJ2-1	once	CASSLGGLNNEQFF	TGCGCCAGCAGCTTGGGGGGACTCAACAATGAGCAGTTCTTC
NA	TRBV7-2	TRBJ2-5	once	CASSLVWAGETQYF	TGTGCCAGCAGCTTAGTTTGGGCAGGGGAGACCCAGTACTTC
NA	TRBV6-5	TRBJ2-7	NA	CASRGTVKGYEQYF	TGTGCCAGCAGAGGGACTGTTAAAGGGTACGAGCAGTACTTC
NA	TRBV7-2	TRBJ2-3	NA	CASSLGRADTQYF	TGTGCCAGCAGCTTAGGCAGGGCAGATACGCAGTATTTT
TRBD1	TRBV19	TRBJ1-1	NA	CASTDRGTEAFF	TGTGCCAGTACTGACAGGGGTACTGAAGCTTTCTTT
NA	TRBV5-1	TRBJ2-3	NA	CASSLERMLGTDTQYF	TGCGCCAGCAGCTTGGAGAGGATGCTTGGCACAGATACGCAGTATTTT
TRBD2	TRBV4-1	TRBJ2-3	NA	CASSQAGTSGRASTDTQYF	TGCGCCAGCAGCCAAGCTGGGACTAGCGGGAGGGCTAGCACAGATACGCAGTATTTT
NA	TRBV6-6	TRBJ1-2	NA	CASRSRALEGYTF	TGTGCCAGCAGATCCCGGGCCCTGGAGGGCTACACCTTC
NA	TRBV5-1	TRBJ2-7	once	CASSLDQGYYEQYF	TGCGCCAGCAGCTTGGACCAGGGCTACTACGAGCAGTACTTC
NA	TRBV5-1	TRBJ2-5	NA	CASSDPSGEETQYF	TGCGCCAGCAGCGACCCTAGTGGCGAAGAGACCCAGTACTTC
NA	TRBV7-2	TRBJ1-5	NA	CASSRVAGSGQPQHF	TGTGCCAGCAGCCGCGTTGCAGGGTCGGGTCAGCCCCAGCATTTT
TRBD1	TRBV6-5	TRBJ2-7	NA	CASSYTGTGSEQYF	TGTGCCAGCAGTTATACCGGGACAGGGAGCGAGCAGTACTTC